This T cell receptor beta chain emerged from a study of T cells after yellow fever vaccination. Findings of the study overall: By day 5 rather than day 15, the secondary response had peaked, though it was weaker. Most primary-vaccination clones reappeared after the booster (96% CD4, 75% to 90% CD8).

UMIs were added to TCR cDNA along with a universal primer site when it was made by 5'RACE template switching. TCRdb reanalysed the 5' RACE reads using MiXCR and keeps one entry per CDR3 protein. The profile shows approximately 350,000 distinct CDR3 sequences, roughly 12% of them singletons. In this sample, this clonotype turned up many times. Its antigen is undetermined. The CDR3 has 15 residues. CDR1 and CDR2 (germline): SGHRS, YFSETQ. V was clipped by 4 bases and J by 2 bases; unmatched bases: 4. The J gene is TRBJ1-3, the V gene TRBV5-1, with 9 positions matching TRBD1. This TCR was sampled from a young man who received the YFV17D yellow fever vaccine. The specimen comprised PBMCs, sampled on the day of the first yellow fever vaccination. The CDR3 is CASSQGQGAGNTIYF. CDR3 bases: TGCGCCAGCAGCCAGGGACAGGGAGCTGGAAACACCATATATTTT.